This T cell receptor beta chain is from a study of early T cells in non-severe SARS-CoV-2 infection. Overall study context: RNA in bulk from unsorted whole blood was sequenced, and chains were unpaired. Broader study findings: The study's VDJdb matching favored anti-spike CD8 responses and missed private and CD4 specificities.

This clonotype came up many times. Its specificity is unknown. The CDR3 extends over 15 amino acids. Trimming pared 3 bases from V and 3 bases from J, leaving 16 bases between. Germline V gives CDR1 SGHKS, CDR2 YYEKEE (reference sequence). Individual cDNA molecules carried attached unique molecular identifiers. Via MiXCR, TCRdb re-called the 5' RACE reads, giving one row per CDR3 protein. Here the sample spans 86,000 or so distinct CDR3 sequences, 6% to 7% being singletons. This sequence originates from an adult who was a healthcare worker with PCR-confirmed SARS-CoV-2 infection or an uninfected control (not recorded which). The chain recombines TRBV5-5 with TRBJ2-7; possibly TRBD2 for D (5 bases). The material sequenced was whole blood. CDR3 nucleotide sequence: TGTGCCAGCAGCTCCACCACTAGAATCGACTACGAGCAGTACTTC. It encodes CASSSTTRIDYEQYF.